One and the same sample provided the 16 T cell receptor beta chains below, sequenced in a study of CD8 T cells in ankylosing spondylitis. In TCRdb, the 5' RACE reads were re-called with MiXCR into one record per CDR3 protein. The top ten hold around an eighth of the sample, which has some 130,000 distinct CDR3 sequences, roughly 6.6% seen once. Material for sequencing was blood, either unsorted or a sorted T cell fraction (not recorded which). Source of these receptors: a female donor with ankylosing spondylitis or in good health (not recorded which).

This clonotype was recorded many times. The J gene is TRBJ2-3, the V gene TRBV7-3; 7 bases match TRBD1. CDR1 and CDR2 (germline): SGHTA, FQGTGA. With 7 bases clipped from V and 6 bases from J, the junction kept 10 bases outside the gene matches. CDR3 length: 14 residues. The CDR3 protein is CASTQGTDGDTQYF. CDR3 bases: TGTGCCAGCACACAGGGGACGGACGGGGATACGCAGTATTTT.

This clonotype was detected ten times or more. CDR3 DNA: TGTGCCAGCAGTTTAGGGTGGGACAGCCTAAATCAGCCCCAGCATTTT. It is translated as CASSLGWDSLNQPQHF. The rearrangement uses TRBV12-3 or TRBV12-4 and TRBJ1-5, with 7 bases identical to TRBD1. The J segment lost 4 bases and the V segment lost 1 base, leaving 7 bases of the junction unmatched. This CDR3 comprises 16 residues.

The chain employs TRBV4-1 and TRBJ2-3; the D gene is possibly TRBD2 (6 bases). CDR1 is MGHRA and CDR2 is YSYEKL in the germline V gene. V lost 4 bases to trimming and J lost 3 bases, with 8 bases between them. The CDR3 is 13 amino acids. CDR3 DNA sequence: TGCGCCAGCAGCCCCCGGGAGACAGATACGCAGTATTTT. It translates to CASSPRETDTQYF.

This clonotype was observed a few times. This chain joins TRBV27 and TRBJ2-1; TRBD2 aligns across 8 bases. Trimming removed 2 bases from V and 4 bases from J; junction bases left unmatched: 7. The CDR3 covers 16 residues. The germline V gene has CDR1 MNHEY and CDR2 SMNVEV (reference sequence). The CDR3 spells CASSLVGGGTYNEQFF. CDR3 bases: TGTGCCAGCAGTTTAGTCGGGGGGGGGACATACAATGAGCAGTTCTTC.

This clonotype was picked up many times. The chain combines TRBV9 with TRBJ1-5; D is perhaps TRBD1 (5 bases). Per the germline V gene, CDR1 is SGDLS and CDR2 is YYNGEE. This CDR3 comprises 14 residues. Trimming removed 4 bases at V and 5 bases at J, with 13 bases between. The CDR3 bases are TGTGCCAGCAGCCCAAATCAGGGTTATCAGCCCCAGCATTTT. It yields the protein CASSPNQGYQPQHF.

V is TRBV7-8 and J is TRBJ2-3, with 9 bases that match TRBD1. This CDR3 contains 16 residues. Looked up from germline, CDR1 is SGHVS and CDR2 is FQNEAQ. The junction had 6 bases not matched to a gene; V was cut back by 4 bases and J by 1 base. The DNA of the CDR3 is TGTGCCAGCAGCTCGGGGACAGGGTGGGGCACAGATACGCAGTATTTT. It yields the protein CASSSGTGWGTDTQYF.

CDR3 DNA sequence: TGCGCCAGCAGCCAAGATACAGGGGGGTTTGTTTTTGGCTACACCTTC. Amino acids: CASSQDTGGFVFGYTF. V is TRBV4-3 and J is TRBJ1-2; 8 bases agree with TRBD1. Germline V gene data show CDR1 as LGHNA and CDR2 as YSLEER. This CDR3 has 16 residues. The ends lost 0 bases at V and 7 bases at J; junction bases unmatched: 10.

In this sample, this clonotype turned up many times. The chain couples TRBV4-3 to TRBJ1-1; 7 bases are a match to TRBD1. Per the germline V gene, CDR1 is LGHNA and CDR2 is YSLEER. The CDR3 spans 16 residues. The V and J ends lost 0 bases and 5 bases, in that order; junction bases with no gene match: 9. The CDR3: CASSQEADREWTEAFF. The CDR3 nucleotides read TGCGCCAGCAGCCAAGAAGCAGACAGGGAATGGACTGAAGCTTTCTTT.

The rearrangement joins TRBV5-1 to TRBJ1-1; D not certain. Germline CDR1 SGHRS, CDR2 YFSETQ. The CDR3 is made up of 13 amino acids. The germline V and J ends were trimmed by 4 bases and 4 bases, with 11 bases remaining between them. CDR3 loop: CASSKDGVTEAFF. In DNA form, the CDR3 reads TGCGCCAGCAGCAAAGACGGGGTCACTGAAGCTTTCTTT.

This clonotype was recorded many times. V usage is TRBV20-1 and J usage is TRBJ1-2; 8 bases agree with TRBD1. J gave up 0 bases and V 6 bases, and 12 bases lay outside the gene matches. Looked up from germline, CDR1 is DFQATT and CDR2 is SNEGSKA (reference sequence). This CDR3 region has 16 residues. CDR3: CSATTGTGQANYGYTF. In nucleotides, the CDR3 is TGCAGTGCCACTACCGGGACAGGACAAGCTAACTATGGCTACACCTTC.

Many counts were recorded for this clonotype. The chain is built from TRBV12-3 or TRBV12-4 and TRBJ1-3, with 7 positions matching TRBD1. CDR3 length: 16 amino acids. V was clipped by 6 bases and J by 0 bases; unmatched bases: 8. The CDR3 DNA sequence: TGTGCCAGCAGCTGGGGACAGCCGGACTCTGGAAACACCATATATTTT. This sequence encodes CASSWGQPDSGNTIYF.

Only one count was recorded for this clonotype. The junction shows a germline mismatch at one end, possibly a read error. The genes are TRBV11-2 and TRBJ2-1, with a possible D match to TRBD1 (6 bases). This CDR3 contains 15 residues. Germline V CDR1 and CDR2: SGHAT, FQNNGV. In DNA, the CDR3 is TGTGCCAGCAGCCTCCTGGGACACCTTTACACTGAGCAGTTCTTC. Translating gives CASSLLGHLYTEQFF.

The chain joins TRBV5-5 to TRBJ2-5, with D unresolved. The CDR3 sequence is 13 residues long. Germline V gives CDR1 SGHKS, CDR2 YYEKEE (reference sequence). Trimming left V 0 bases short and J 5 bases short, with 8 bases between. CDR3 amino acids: CASSLERLETQYF. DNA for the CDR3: TGTGCCAGCAGCTTGGAAAGGTTGGAGACCCAGTACTTC.

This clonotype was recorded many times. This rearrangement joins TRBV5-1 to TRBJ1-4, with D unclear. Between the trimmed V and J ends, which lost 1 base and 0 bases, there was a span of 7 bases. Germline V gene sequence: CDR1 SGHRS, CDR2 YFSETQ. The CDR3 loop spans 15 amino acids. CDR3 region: CASSLRTATNEKLFF. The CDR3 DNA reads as TGCGCCAGCAGCTTGCGTACAGCAACTAATGAAAAACTGTTTTTT.

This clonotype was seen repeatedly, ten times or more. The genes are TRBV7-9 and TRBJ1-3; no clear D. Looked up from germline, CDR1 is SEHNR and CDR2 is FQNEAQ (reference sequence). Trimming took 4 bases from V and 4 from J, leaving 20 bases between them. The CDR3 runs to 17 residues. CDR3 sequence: CASSSLSTSLLGNTIYF. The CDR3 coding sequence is TGTGCCAGCAGCTCGCTGTCCACCTCGCTCTTAGGAAACACCATATATTTT.

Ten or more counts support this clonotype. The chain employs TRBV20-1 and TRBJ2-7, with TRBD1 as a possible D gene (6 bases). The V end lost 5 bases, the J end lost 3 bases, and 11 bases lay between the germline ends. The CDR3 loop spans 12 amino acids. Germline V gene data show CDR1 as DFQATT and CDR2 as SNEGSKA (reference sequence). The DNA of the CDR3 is TGCAGTGCTGCGCCAGGGGTCTACGAGCAGTACTTC. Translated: CSAAPGVYEQYF.